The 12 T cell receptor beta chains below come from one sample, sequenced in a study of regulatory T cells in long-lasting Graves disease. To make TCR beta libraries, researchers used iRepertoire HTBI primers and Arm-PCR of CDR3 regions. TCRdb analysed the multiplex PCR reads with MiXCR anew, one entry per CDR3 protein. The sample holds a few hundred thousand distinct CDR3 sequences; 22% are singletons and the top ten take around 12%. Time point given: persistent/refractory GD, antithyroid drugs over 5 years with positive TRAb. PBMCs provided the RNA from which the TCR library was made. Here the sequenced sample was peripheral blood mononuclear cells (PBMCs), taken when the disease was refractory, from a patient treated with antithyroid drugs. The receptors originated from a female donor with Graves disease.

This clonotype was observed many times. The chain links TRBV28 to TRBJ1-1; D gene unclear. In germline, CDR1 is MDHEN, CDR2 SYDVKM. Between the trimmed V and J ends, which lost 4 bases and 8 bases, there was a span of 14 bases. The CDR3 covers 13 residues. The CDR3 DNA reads TGTGCCAGCAGTTCCTTCCGTAGGCAGGAAGCTTTCTTT. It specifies CASSSFRRQEAFF.

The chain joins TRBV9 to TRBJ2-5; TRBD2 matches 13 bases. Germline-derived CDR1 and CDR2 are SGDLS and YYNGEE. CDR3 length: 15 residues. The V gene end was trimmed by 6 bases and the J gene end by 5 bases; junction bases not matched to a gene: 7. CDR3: CASTPGLAGRETQYF. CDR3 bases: TGTGCCAGCACTCCGGGACTAGCGGGGCGGGAGACCCAGTACTTC.

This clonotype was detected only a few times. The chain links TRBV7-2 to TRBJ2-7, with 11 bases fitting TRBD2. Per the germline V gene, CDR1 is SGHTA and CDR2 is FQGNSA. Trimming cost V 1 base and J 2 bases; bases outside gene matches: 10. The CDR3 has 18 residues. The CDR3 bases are TGTGCCAGCAGCTTAGGTAGTAGCGGGAGGGAGACGCCCTACGAGCAGTACTTC. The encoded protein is CASSLGSSGRETPYEQYF.

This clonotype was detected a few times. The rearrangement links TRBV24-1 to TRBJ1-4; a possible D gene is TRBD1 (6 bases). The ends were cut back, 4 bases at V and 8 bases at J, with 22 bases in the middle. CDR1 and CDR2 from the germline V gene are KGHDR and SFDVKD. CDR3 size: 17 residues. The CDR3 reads CATSDADPGHSREKLFF. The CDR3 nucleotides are TGTGCCACCAGTGACGCTGACCCGGGACATTCTAGGGAAAAACTGTTTTTT.

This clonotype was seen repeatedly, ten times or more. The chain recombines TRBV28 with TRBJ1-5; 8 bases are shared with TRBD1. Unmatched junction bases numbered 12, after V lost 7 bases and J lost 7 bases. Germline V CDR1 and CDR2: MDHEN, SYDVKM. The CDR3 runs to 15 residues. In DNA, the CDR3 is TGTGCCAGCAATCCAGGACAGGGAATTAACCAGCCCCAGCATTTT. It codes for CASNPGQGINQPQHF. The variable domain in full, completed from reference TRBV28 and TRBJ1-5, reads DVKVTQSSRYLVKRTGEKVFLECVQDMDHENMFWYRQDPGLGLRLIYFSYDVKMKEKGDIPEGYSVSREKKERFSLILESASTNQTSMYLCASNPGQGINQPQHFGDGTRLSIL.

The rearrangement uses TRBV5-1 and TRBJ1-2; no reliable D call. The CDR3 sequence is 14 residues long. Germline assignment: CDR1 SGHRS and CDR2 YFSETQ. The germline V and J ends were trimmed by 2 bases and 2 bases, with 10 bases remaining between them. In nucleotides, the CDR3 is TGCGCCAGCAGCTTCTCGACGGAGAACTATGGCTACACCTTC. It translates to CASSFSTENYGYTF. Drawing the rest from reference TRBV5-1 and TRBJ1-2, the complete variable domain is KAGVTQTPRYLIKTRGQQVTLSCSPISGHRSVSWYQQTPGQGLQFLFEYFSETQRNKGNFPGRFSGRQFSNSRSEMNVSTLELGDSALYLCASSFSTENYGYTFGSGTRLTVV.

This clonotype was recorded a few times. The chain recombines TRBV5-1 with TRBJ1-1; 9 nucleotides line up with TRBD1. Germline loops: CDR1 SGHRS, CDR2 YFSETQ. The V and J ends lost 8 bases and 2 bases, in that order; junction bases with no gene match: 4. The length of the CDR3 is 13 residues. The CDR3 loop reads CASLQGANTEAFF. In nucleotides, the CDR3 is TGCGCCAGTTTACAGGGGGCCAACACTGAAGCTTTCTTT.

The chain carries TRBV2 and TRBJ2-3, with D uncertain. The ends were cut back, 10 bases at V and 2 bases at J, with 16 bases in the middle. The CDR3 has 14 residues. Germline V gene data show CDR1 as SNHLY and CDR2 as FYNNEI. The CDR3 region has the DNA TGTGCCACCGGGCAAGGTGGCGACACAGATACGCAGTATTTT. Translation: CATGQGGDTDTQYF.

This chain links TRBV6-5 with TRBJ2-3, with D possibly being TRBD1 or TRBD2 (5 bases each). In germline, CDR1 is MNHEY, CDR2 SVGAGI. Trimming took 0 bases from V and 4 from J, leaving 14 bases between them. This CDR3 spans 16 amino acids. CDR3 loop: CASSYSPGPQADTQYF. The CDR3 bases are TGTGCCAGCAGTTACTCCCCGGGGCCGCAAGCAGATACGCAGTATTTT.

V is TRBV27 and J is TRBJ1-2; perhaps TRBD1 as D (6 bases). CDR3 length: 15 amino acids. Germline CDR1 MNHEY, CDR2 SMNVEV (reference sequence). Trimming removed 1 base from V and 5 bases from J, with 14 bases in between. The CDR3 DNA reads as TGTGCCAGCAGTTTATTACCCACAGGGTCGTATGGCTACACCTTC. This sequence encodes CASSLLPTGSYGYTF.

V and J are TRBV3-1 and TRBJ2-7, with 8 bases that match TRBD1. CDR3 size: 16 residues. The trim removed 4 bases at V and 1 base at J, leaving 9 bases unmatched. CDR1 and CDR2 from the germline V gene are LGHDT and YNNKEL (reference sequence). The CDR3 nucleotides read TGTGCCAGCAGCCGAACTCCGGGACAGGCTTCCTACGAGCAGTACTTC. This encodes CASSRTPGQASYEQYF.

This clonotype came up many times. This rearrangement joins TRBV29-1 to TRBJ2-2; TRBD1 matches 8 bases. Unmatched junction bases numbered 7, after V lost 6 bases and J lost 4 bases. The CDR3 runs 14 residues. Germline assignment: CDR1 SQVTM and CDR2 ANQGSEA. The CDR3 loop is CSVWGTGSTGELFF. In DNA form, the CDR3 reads TGCAGCGTCTGGGGGACAGGTAGCACCGGGGAGCTGTTTTTT.